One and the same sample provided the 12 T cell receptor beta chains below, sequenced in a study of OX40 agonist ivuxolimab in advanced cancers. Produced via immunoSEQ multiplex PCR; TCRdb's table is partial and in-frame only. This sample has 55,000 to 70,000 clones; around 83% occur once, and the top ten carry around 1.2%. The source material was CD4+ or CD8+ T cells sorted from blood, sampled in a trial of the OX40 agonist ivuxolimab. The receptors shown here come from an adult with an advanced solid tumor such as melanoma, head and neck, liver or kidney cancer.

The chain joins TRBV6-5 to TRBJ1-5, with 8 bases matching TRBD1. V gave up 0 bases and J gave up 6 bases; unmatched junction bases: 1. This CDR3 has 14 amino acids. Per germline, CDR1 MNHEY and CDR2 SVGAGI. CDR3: CASSYSQGGQPQHF. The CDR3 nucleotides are TGTGCCAGCAGTTACTCACAGGGGGGTCAGCCCCAGCATTTT.

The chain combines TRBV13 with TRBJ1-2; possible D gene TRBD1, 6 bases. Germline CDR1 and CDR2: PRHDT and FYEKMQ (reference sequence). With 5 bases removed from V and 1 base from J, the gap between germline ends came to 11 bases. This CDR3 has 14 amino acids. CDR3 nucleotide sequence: TGTGCCAGCAGCAAACGGACAGTTAACTATGGCTACACCTTC. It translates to CASSKRTVNYGYTF.

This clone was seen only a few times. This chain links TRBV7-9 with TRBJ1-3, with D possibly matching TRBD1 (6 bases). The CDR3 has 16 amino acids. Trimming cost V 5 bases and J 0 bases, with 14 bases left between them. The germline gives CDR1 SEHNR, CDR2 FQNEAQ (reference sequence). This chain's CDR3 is CASSRLTGSSGNTIYF. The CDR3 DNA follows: TGTGCCAGCAGCCGACTTACAGGGAGCTCTGGAAACACCATATATTTT.

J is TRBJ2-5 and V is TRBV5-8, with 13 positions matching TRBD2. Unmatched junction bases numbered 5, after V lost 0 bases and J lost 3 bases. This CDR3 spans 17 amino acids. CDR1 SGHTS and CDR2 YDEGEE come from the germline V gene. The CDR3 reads CASSLDRTSGGKETQYF. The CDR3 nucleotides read TGTGCCAGCAGCTTGGACCGGACTAGCGGGGGTAAAGAGACCCAGTACTTC. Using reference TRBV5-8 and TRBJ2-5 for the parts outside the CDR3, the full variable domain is EAGVTQSPTHLIKTRGQQATLRCSPISGHTSVYWYQQALGLGLQFLLWYDEGEERNRGNFPPRFSGRQFPNYSSELNVNALELEDSALYLCASSLDRTSGGKETQYFGPGTRLLVL.

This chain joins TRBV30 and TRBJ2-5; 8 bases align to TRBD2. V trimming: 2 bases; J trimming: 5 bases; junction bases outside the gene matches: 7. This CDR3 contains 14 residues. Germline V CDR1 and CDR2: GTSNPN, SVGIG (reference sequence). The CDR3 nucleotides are TGTGCCTGGAGTCGACTAGCGCAAGGGGAGACCCAGTACTTC. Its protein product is CAWSRLAQGETQYF.

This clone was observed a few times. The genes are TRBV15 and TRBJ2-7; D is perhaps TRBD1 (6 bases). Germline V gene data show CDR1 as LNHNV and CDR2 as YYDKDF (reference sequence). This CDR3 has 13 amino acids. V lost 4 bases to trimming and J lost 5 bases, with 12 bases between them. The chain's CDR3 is CATSIIQGNEQYF. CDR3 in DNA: TGTGCCACCAGCATAATACAGGGAAACGAGCAGTACTTC.

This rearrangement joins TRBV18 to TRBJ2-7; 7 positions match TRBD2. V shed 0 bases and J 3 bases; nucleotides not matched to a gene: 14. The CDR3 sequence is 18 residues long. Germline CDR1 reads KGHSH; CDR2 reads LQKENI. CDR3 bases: TGTGCCAGCTCACCACCCCCCCAGGATCAGCGGGGAATCTACGAGCAGTACTTC. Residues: CASSPPPQDQRGIYEQYF.

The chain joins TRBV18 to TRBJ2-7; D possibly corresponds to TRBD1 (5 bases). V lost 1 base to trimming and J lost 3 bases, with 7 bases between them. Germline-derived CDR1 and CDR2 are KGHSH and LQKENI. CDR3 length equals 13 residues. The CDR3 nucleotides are TGTGCCAGCTCACCACTAGACAGCTACGAGCAGTACTTC. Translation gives CASSPLDSYEQYF.

CDR3 residues: CASSRDPGGGNTIYF. CDR3 DNA sequence: TGTGCCAGCAGCCGGGACCCCGGCGGGGGAAACACCATATATTTT. The chain has TRBV7-2 and TRBJ1-3; weak D call: TRBD1 (5 bases). Trimming left V 5 bases short and J 4 bases short, with 15 bases between. The CDR3 covers 15 residues. Germline values: CDR1 SGHTA, CDR2 FQGNSA.

CDR3 nucleotides: TGTGCAAGTGGCGGGAACGGTGCAACTAATGAAAAACTGTTTTTT. Its translation is CASGGNGATNEKLFF. V gene TRBV6-5 combines with J gene TRBJ1-4; D gene ambiguous. The CDR3 length is 15 residues. Germline CDR1 is MNHEY and CDR2 is SVGAGI.

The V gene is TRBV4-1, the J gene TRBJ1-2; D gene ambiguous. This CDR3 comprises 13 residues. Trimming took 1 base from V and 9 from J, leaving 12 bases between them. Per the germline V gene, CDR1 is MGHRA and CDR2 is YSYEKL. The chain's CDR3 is CASSQVGSGRYTF. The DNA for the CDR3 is TGCGCCAGCAGCCAAGTGGGCTCCGGGCGCTACACCTTC.

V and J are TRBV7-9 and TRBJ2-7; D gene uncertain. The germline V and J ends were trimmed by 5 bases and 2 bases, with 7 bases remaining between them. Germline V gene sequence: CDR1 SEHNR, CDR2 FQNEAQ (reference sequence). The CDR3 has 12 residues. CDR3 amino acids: CASSTRTYEQYF. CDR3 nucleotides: TGTGCCAGCAGCACACGGACCTACGAGCAGTACTTC.